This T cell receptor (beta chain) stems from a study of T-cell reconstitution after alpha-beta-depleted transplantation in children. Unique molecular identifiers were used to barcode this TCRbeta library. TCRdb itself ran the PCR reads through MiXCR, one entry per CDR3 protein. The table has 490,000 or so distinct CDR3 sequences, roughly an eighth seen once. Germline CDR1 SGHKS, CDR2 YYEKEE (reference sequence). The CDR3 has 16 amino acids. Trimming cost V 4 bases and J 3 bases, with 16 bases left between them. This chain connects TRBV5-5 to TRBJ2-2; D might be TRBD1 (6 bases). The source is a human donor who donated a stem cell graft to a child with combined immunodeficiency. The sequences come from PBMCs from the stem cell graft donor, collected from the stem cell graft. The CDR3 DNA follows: TGTGCCAGCAGCACCCCGAGGGGGTCGGACACCGGGGAGCTGTTTTTT. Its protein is CASSTPRGSDTGELFF.